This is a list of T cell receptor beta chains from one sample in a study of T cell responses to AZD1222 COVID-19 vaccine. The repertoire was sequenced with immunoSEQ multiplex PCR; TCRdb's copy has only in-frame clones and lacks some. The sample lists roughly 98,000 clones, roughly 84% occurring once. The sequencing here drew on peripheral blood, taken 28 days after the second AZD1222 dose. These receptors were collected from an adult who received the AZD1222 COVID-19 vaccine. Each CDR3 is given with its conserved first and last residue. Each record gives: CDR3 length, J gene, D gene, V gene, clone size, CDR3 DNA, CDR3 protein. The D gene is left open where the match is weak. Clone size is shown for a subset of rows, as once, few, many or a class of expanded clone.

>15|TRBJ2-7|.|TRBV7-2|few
TGTGCCAGCAGCTTTTGGGTAGGCGCCTCCTACGAGCAGTACTTC
CASSFWVGASYEQYF
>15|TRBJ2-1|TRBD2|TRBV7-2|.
TGTGCCAGCAGCTTAGTGCCGGGAGGGCCTCATGAGCAGTTCTTC
CASSLVPGGPHEQFF
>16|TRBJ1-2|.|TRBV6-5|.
TGTGCCAGCAGTTACTATGCAGGGAGGGCGAGTTATGGCTACACCTTC
CASSYYAGRASYGYTF
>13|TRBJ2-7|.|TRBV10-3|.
TGTGCCATCCGCCCCCCTCTTCTTTACGAGCAGTACTTC
CAIRPPLLYEQYF
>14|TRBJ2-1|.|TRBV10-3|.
TGTGCCATCAGGGCCGGACCCCACGGGAATGAGCAGTTCTTC
CAIRAGPHGNEQFF
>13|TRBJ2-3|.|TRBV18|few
TGTGCCAGCTCACCACAAAGCACAGATACGCAGTATTTT
CASSPQSTDTQYF
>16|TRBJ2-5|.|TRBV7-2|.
TGTGCCAGCAGCTTAAATCCGTCGGGTGCGGGGGAGACCCAGTACTTC
CASSLNPSGAGETQYF
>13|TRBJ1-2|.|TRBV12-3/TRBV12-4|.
TGTGCCAGCAGTAGCATGCAGGGATATGGCTACACCTTC
CASSSMQGYGYTF
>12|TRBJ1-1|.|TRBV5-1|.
TGCGCCAGCAGCCCCCCTAGCACTGAAGCTTTCTTT
CASSPPSTEAFF
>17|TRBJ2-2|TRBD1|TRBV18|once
TGTGCCAGCTCACCAATGGGACAGGGAGTCTTCACCGGGGAGCTGTTTTTT
CASSPMGQGVFTGELFF
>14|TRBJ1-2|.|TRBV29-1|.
TGCAGCGTTGAAGATCGACAGGCTCACTATGGCTACACCTTC
CSVEDRQAHYGYTF
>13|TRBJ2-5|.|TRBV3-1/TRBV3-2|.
TGTGCCAGCGGATCCCCTAGAACTGAGACCCAGTACTTC
CASGSPRTETQYF
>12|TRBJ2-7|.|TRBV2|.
TGTGCCAGCAGTGAGTGGGGTAACGAGCAGTACTTC
CASSEWGNEQYF
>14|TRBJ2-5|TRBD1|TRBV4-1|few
TGCGCCAGCAGCCGGACAGGGAGAGAAGAGACCCAGTACTTC
CASSRTGREETQYF
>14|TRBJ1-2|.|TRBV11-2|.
TGTGCCAGCTACAGTATGGGGGGTAACTATGGCTACACCTTC
CASYSMGGNYGYTF
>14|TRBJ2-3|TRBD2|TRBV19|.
TGTGCCACCGCGACGACTAGCCCCGCAGATACGCAGTATTTT
CATATTSPADTQYF
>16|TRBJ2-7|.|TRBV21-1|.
TGTGCCAGCATTGACTACTTGGGGACAGGGACCTACGAGCAGTACTTC
CASIDYLGTGTYEQYF
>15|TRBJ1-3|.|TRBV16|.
TGTGCCAGCAGCCAGAACAGGCCGTCTGGAAACACCATATATTTT
CASSQNRPSGNTIYF
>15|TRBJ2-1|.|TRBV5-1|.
TGCGCCAGCAGCTTGTCTTGGGGTTCCTACAATGAGCAGTTCTTC
CASSLSWGSYNEQFF
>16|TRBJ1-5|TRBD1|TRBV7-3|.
TGTGCCAGCAGTTTCCCGGGACAGGTTCTCAATCAGCCCCAGCATTTT
CASSFPGQVLNQPQHF
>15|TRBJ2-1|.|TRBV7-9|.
TGTGCCAGCAGCCCCGCGAGGGGTGGAAGAAATGAGCAGTTCTTC
CASSPARGGRNEQFF
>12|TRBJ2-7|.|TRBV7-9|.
TGTGCCAGCAGCTTAGACCACTACGAGCAGTACTTC
CASSLDHYEQYF
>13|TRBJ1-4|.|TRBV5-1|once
TGCGCCAGCAGCTTGTCGATCAATGAAAAACTGTTTTTT
CASSLSINEKLFF
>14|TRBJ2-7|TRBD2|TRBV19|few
TGTGCCAGTAGTCCAGGGAGGGAGAATCACGAGCAGTACTTC
CASSPGRENHEQYF
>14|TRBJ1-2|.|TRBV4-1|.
TGCGCCAGCAGCCATCAGGGGAGCGACTATGGCTACACCTTC
CASSHQGSDYGYTF
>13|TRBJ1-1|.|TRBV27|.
TGTGCCAGCAGCAGGACAGTCAACACTGAAGCTTTCTTT
CASSRTVNTEAFF
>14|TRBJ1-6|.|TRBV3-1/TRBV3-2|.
TGTGCCAGCAGCCGGAACTCCTATAATTCACCCCTCCACTTT
CASSRNSYNSPLHF
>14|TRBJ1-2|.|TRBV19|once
TGTGCCAGTAGTATTCAGTTGACTAACTATGGCTACACCTTC
CASSIQLTNYGYTF
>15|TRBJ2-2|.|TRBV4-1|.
TGCGCCAGCAGCCAGGGCGGGGCGAACACCGGGGAGCTGTTTTTT
CASSQGGANTGELFF
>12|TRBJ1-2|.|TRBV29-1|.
TGCAGCGTCCGGGACGGTAACTATGGCTACACCTTC
CSVRDGNYGYTF
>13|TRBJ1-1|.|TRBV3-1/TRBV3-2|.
TGTGCCAGCAGCCCGTTTGGGGCGGCTGAAGCTTTCTTT
CASSPFGAAEAFF
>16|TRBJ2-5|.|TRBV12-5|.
TGTGCTAGTGGTTTGGTACGAGGTAGGGCCCTTGGGGCCCAGTACTTC
CASGLVRGRALGAQYF
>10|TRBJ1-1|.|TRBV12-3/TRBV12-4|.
TGTGCCAGCATTCAAACTGAAGCTTTCTTT
CASIQTEAFF